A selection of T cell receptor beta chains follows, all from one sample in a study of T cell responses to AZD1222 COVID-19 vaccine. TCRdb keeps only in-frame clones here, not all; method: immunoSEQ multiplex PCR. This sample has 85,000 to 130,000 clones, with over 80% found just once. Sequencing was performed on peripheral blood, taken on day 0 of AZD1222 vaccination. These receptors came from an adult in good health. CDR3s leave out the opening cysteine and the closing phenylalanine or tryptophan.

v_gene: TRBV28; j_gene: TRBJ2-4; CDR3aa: ASSPAVAGAKNIQY
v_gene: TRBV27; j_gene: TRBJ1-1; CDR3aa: ASSLFFAGMNTEAF
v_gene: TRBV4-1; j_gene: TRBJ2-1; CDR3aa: ASSLGQGAYNEQF
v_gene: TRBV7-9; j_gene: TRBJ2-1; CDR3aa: ASSLVGHEQF
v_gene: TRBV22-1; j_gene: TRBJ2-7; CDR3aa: PGSARGVRDRSSYEQY
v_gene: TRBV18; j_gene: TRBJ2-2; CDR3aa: ASSPQTGTGELF
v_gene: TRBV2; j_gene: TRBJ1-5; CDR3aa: ASSVEGRQPQH
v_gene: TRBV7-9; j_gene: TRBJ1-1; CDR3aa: ASSPGGGEAF
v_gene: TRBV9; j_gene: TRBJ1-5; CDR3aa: ASSRGAEQPQH
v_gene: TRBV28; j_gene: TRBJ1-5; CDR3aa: ASSLISRRGKGQPQH
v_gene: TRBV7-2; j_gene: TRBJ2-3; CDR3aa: ASSRRLAGITDTQY
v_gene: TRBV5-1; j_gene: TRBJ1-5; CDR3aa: ASSRLGQAGQPQH
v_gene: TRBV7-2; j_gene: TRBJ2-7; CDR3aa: ASSIGGSSAEQY
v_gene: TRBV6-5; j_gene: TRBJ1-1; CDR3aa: ATLQGHLNTEAF
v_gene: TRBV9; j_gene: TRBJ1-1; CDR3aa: ASSVEGVGLAEAF
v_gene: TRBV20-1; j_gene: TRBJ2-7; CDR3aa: SASLDSSYEQY
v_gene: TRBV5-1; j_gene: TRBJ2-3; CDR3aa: ASSLIVGTDTDTQY
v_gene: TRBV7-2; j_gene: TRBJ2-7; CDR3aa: ASSLVYEQY